Listed below are T cell receptor beta chains from one sample, sequenced in a study of Graves' ophthalmopathy and Graves' hyperthyroidism. Using its own MiXCR run on the multiplex PCR reads, TCRdb lists one record per CDR3 protein. The sample consists of about 340,000 distinct CDR3 sequences, under 20% of them appearing once. Source material: peripheral blood. The receptors shown here come from an adult man with Graves' ophthalmopathy. Both conserved end residues are part of each CDR3. D genes are given only for firm matches. Size values are once, few and many counts, or a class for expanded clones, and some rows have none.

v_gene	d_gene	abundance	j_gene	CDR3nt	CDR3aa
TRBV5-1	NA	many	TRBJ2-7	TGCGCCAGCGGCAGTGGAGGGCTGCACGAGCAGTACTTC	CASGSGGLHEQYF
TRBV12-3/TRBV12-4	TRBD1	few	TRBJ1-6	TGTGCCAGCATCACGACAGGGAAAGGGGATTTACCCCTCCACTTT	CASITTGKGDLPLHF
TRBV4-2	TRBD1	many	TRBJ1-1	TGTGCCAGCAGCCAAGATTATCGACAGGGGGACACTGAAGCTTTCTTT	CASSQDYRQGDTEAFF
TRBV6-7	TRBD2	NA	TRBJ2-5	TGTGCCAGCAGTACCAAAGTTGCGGGAGGGCCGGAAGAGACCCAGTACTTC	CASSTKVAGGPEETQYF
TRBV6-5	TRBD2	NA	TRBJ2-5	TGTGCCAGCAGTTACTCCGTTATAGCGGGAGAGTGGGAGACCCAGTACTTC	CASSYSVIAGEWETQYF
TRBV20-1	NA	many	TRBJ1-3	TGCAGTGCTAGGGCCGACAGGGGAAACACCATATATTTT	CSARADRGNTIYF
TRBV6-5	NA	many	TRBJ2-5	TGTGCCAGCAGTTACGGGAGGGAGGGGGGAGAGACCCAGTACTTC	CASSYGREGGETQYF
TRBV15	NA	many	TRBJ2-4	TGTGCCACCAGGGCTAGCGCCGAGAAAAACATTCAGTACTTC	CATRASAEKNIQYF
TRBV14	NA	many	TRBJ1-1	TGTGCCAGCAGCCAGGGTGACAGTCAGACTATGAACACTGAAGCTTTCTTT	CASSQGDSQTMNTEAFF
TRBV6-2/TRBV6-3	NA	many	TRBJ2-5	TGTGCCAGCAGTCAAGACTCCGGACAACGCGAGACCCAGTACTTC	CASSQDSGQRETQYF
TRBV6-5	NA	NA	TRBJ2-5	TGTGCCAGCGCGTCAACGCTGGGGACCCAGTACTTC	CASASTLGTQYF
TRBV5-1	NA	many	TRBJ1-6	TGCGCCAGCAGCCCCGGGACACCCGATTCACCCCTCCACTTT	CASSPGTPDSPLHF
TRBV20-1	TRBD1	NA	TRBJ1-1	TGCAGTGCCGGACAGGGGGCCACTGAAGCTTTCTTT	CSAGQGATEAFF
TRBV11-2	NA	many	TRBJ2-5	TGTGCCAGCAGCTCAGGGACCCAAACTAGGGAAGAGACCCAGTACTTC	CASSSGTQTREETQYF
TRBV30	NA	many	TRBJ1-3	TGTGCCTGGAAGTTCACGAGCTCTGGAAACACCATATATTTT	CAWKFTSSGNTIYF
TRBV20-1	NA	NA	TRBJ2-7	TGCAGTGCTAGAGATTATCCAGCAGACTACGAGCAGTACTTC	CSARDYPADYEQYF
TRBV4-2	NA	many	TRBJ1-2	TGTGCCAGCAGCCAAGATTGGCAGGACCTTTTCCGCGGGTATGGCTACACCTTC	CASSQDWQDLFRGYGYTF
TRBV12-3/TRBV12-4	NA	once	TRBJ1-2	TGTGCCAGCAGTTTTGGGGGTGATGGCTATGGCTACACCTTC	CASSFGGDGYGYTF
TRBV29-1	NA	many	TRBJ1-1	TGCAGCGTTCGACGGGGCGAAGCTTTCTTT	CSVRRGEAFF
TRBV6-4	TRBD2	many	TRBJ2-7	TGTGCCAGCATCGCCCGACTAGCCGGCCCTGCGATGTCATACGAGCAGTACTTC	CASIARLAGPAMSYEQYF
TRBV27	NA	many	TRBJ1-2	TGTGCCAGCAGTTGGCTTTCAGGGGCTGGCGGCTACACCTTC	CASSWLSGAGGYTF
TRBV12-3/TRBV12-4	NA	many	TRBJ1-5	TGTGCCAGCAGCAACTCCGGGGGACAGCCCCAGCATTTT	CASSNSGGQPQHF
TRBV6-1	TRBD1	NA	TRBJ2-2	TGTGCCAGCAGTGAAGCGGGGACGGGACAGGGGTCCACCGGGGAGCTGTCTTTT	CASSEAGTGQGSTGELSF
TRBV12-3/TRBV12-4	NA	NA	TRBJ1-1	TGTGCCACCGCTCGGTGGGGCGGGACGGGTGAAGCTTTCTTT	CATARWGGTGEAFF
TRBV6-1	NA	NA	TRBJ1-2	TGTGCCAGCAGTCCCCGAGAGGGCTACACCTTC	CASSPREGYTF
TRBV11-1	NA	many	TRBJ2-7	TGTGCCAGCAGCTCAAAACAAAGAGACCGGGACAAACGATACGAGCAGTACTTC	CASSSKQRDRDKRYEQYF
TRBV27	NA	many	TRBJ1-5	TGTGCCAGCAGTTTTGGTGGGGGGCTGGATCAGCCCCAGCATTTT	CASSFGGGLDQPQHF
TRBV28	TRBD1	NA	TRBJ2-7	TGTGCCAGCAGTTCCGCGGGACAGGGGTGGGACTACGAGCAGTACTTC	CASSSAGQGWDYEQYF
TRBV7-9	NA	NA	TRBJ2-7	TGTGCCAGCAGCCCAGACTTGGAAATCTCCTACGAGCAGTACTTC	CASSPDLEISYEQYF
TRBV6-2/TRBV6-3	NA	many	TRBJ1-1	TGTGCCAGCAGTTACCTCGGGGTGAACACTGAAGCTTTCTTT	CASSYLGVNTEAFF
TRBV30	TRBD1	many	TRBJ2-5	TGTGCCTGGAGTGAGGACAGGGGGGGCTCGACCCAGTACTTC	CAWSEDRGGSTQYF
TRBV25-1	NA	many	TRBJ2-7	TGTGCCAGCAGTGAAGGGGACTCCTACGAGCAGTACTTC	CASSEGDSYEQYF
TRBV6-5	NA	many	TRBJ1-3	TGTGCCAGCAGTTCGGCGCAGAAAGCCTCTGGAAACACCATATATTTT	CASSSAQKASGNTIYF
TRBV5-1	NA	few	TRBJ2-7	TGCGCCAGCAGCCCCCTCACCTTTCGGCCTGGAAAGACCTACGAGCAGTACTTC	CASSPLTFRPGKTYEQYF
TRBV27	TRBD2	NA	TRBJ2-7	TGTGCCAGCAGTTTAAGGACTAGCGGGGGTACCACCTACGAGCAGTACTTC	CASSLRTSGGTTYEQYF
TRBV6-2/TRBV6-3	TRBD1	many	TRBJ1-2	TGTGCCAGCAGTTACTCGAGGACAGGAGGGGGCGCGAGCGGCTACACCTTC	CASSYSRTGGGASGYTF
TRBV18	NA	few	TRBJ2-2	TGTGCCAGCTCACCCAGAGGGGGATTGAACACCGGGGAGCTGTTTTTT	CASSPRGGLNTGELFF
TRBV3-1	TRBD1	many	TRBJ1-2	TGTGCCAGCAGCCAAAGGGACAGAGACTATGGCTACACCTTC	CASSQRDRDYGYTF
TRBV12-3/TRBV12-4	TRBD1	NA	TRBJ1-6	TGTGCCAGCAGCACCGACAGGGGGAATTCACCCCTCCACTTT	CASSTDRGNSPLHF
TRBV29-1	NA	many	TRBJ2-2	TGCAGCGTTGACGGGGGGCTGGTGGCCGGGGAGCTGTTTTTT	CSVDGGLVAGELFF
TRBV2	TRBD1	many	TRBJ1-1	TGTGCCAGCAGTGTTTTGCACAGGGGGCTAAACACTGAAGCTTTCTTT	CASSVLHRGLNTEAFF
TRBV6-2/TRBV6-3	NA	many	TRBJ1-1	TGTGCCAGCAGTTGGCGGCTGAACACTGAAGCTTTCTTT	CASSWRLNTEAFF
TRBV15	NA	many	TRBJ1-6	TGTGCCACCAGCAGAGGGAGGGGAGCCTATGGTTCACCCCTCCACTTT	CATSRGRGAYGSPLHF
TRBV5-1	NA	many	TRBJ1-5	TGCGCCAGCAGCTTGGCAGGGCCTCAGCCCCAGCATTTT	CASSLAGPQPQHF
TRBV30	NA	NA	TRBJ2-2	TGTGCCTGGAGTGTACTATCCGACGGGGAGCTGTTTTTT	CAWSVLSDGELFF
TRBV12-3/TRBV12-4	TRBD1	many	TRBJ1-1	TGTGCCAGCAGGCGGGGTGCCGACAGGGTGAGGAACACTGAAGCTTTCTTT	CASRRGADRVRNTEAFF
TRBV11-2	NA	NA	TRBJ1-1	TGTGCCAGCAGCCCGAACAGGAATGAAGCTTTCTTT	CASSPNRNEAFF
TRBV28	NA	many	TRBJ2-4	TGTGCCAGCGACAGCGCAGCCAAAAACATTCAGTACTTC	CASDSAAKNIQYF
TRBV6-1	TRBD1	NA	TRBJ2-7	TGTGCCAGCAGACGGGGGACAGGGCTCCACGAGCAGTACTTC	CASRRGTGLHEQYF
TRBV6-1	TRBD1	many	TRBJ1-6	TGTGCCAGCAAGGGACAGAATAATTCACCCCTCCACTTT	CASKGQNNSPLHF